The 28 T cell receptor beta chains below were found in one sample sequenced in a study of T cell repertoires in cytomegalovirus infection. TCRdb used MiXCR to reprocess the reads, holding one entry per CDR3 protein. This sample has 490,000 or so distinct CDR3 sequences, with 11% found just once. Sample: PBMCs. All receptors derive from a human donor in good health (CMV status not recorded). Some clones in this sample may be carry-over from other donors' samples.

This clonotype appeared many times. The CDR3 reads CSAPAPASGRFGAYNEQFF. CDR3 DNA: TGCAGTGCTCCAGCCCCCGCTAGCGGGAGGTTCGGTGCCTACAATGAGCAGTTCTTC. V is TRBV20-1 and J is TRBJ2-1; 11 nucleotides align to TRBD2. Trimming took 5 bases from V and 2 from J; bases not matched to a gene: 17. Germline V gives CDR1 DFQATT, CDR2 SNEGSKA (reference sequence). This CDR3 has 19 amino acids.

This clonotype was counted ten times or more. CDR3 sequence (DNA): TGTGCCAGCATACAGGGGGCATCCTACGAGCAGTACTTC. This gives the protein CASIQGASYEQYF. The rearrangement joins TRBV6-1 to TRBJ2-7; the match to TRBD1 covers 9 bases. The J segment lost 1 base and the V segment lost 7 bases, leaving 2 bases of the junction unmatched. CDR1 and CDR2 from the germline V gene are MNHNS and SASEGT. This CDR3 spans 13 amino acids.

The sample holds a few counts of this clonotype. CDR3 in amino acids: CASSPTGLAAYNEQFF. The CDR3, as DNA: TGTGCCAGCAGCCCCACGGGACTAGCGGCTTACAATGAGCAGTTCTTC. This chain joins TRBV3-1 and TRBJ2-1; 11 bases fit TRBD2. The length of the CDR3 is 16 residues. Germline V gene sequence: CDR1 LGHDT, CDR2 YNNKEL (reference sequence). V dropped 4 bases and J dropped 4; count of bases not matched to a gene: 6.

A few counts support this clonotype. The chain carries TRBV4-2 and TRBJ2-5; 8 nucleotides align to TRBD2. The CDR3 totals 16 residues. Germline lookup yields CDR1 LGHNA and CDR2 YNFKEQ. The V gene end was trimmed by 0 bases and the J gene end by 5 bases; junction bases not matched to a gene: 8. DNA for the CDR3: TGTGCCAGCAGCCAAGAAGCGGGGGTGATCCGGGAGACCCAGTACTTC. Residues: CASSQEAGVIRETQYF.

The chain couples TRBV6-5 to TRBJ2-1; 10 positions match TRBD1. The ends lost 5 bases at V and 7 bases at J; junction bases unmatched: 11. The CDR3 sequence is 16 residues long. Germline V gene data show CDR1 as MNHEY and CDR2 as SVGAGI. For the CDR3, the DNA is TGTGCCAGCAGTCGAACCACGGGACAGGGGAAGAATGAGCAGTTCTTC. It codes for CASSRTTGQGKNEQFF.

This clonotype was observed a few times. The chain uses TRBV28 and TRBJ1-1, with D tentatively TRBD1 (5 bases). Germline CDR1 MDHEN, CDR2 SYDVKM. The CDR3 is made up of 12 amino acids. V was trimmed by 6 bases and J by 6 bases, leaving 11 bases between them. CDR3 sequence (DNA): TGTGCCAGCAGCCAATTGGGGGCTGAAGCTTTCTTT. The encoded protein is CASSQLGAEAFF.

At least ten counts were recorded for this clonotype. This chain joins TRBV6-5 and TRBJ2-3, with 9 bases fitting TRBD2. J lost 1 base, V lost 0 bases, and 11 bases had no gene match. The germline gives CDR1 MNHEY, CDR2 SVGAGI. The CDR3 runs to 19 residues. The CDR3, as DNA: TGTGCCAGCAGTTACTCGTATGCGGGGGGGATCCTACGCACAGATACGCAGTATTTT. Amino acid sequence: CASSYSYAGGILRTDTQYF.

This chain links TRBV18 with TRBJ2-7, with TRBD1 as a possible D gene (6 bases). V lost 4 bases, J lost 5 bases, and 15 bases lay in between. Germline V gives CDR1 KGHSH, CDR2 LQKENI. This CDR3 is built from 14 residues. The CDR3 protein is CASSREYRDHEQYF. The CDR3, as DNA: TGTGCCAGCTCACGGGAATACAGGGACCACGAGCAGTACTTC.

The V gene is TRBV12-5, the J gene TRBJ1-1; TRBD1 is a possible D gene (6 bases). This CDR3 has 15 residues. Looked up from germline, CDR1 is LGHNT and CDR2 is FRNRAP. V gave up 1 base and J gave up 4 bases, with 13 bases separating them. The CDR3 spells CASGLGTAMGTEAFF. CDR3 nucleotide sequence: TGTGCTAGTGGTTTGGGGACAGCGATGGGCACTGAAGCTTTCTTT. The full variable domain, in which reference TRBV12-5 and TRBJ1-1 provide the parts outside the CDR3, is DARVTQTPRHKVTEMGQEVTMRCQPILGHNTVFWYRQTMMQGLELLAYFRNRAPLDDSGMPKDRFSAEMPDATLATLKIQPSEPRDSAVYFCASGLGTAMGTEAFFGQGTRLTVV.

This clonotype was recorded many times. The chain has TRBV6-2 or TRBV6-3 and TRBJ2-3, with TRBD2 identical over 10 bases. The CDR3 is made up of 15 amino acids. V was pared by 6 bases and J by 10 bases, with 13 bases of the junction left unmatched. Germline V gene lookup returns CDR1 MNHEY and CDR2 SVGEGT. CDR3 nucleotides: TGTGCCAGCAGCCGAGGAGTAGCGGGGGGATCCGCGCAGTATTTT. Protein: CASSRGVAGGSAQYF.

The chain couples TRBV7-2 to TRBJ2-4, with TRBD1 matching 8 bases. Trimming cost V 7 bases and J 6 bases; bases outside gene matches: 8. This CDR3 has 14 residues. The germline CDR1 and CDR2 sequences are SGHTA and FQGNSA. CDR3 sequence (DNA): TGTGCCAGCACGGGTGACAGGGGCGGAAACATTCAGTACTTC. Its translation: CASTGDRGGNIQYF. Supplemented by reference TRBV7-2 and TRBJ2-4, the full variable domain reads GAGVSQSPSNKVTEKGKDVELRCDPISGHTALYWYRQSLGQGLEFLIYFQGNSAPDKSGLPSDRFSAERTGGSVSTLTIQRTQQEDSAVYLCASTGDRGGNIQYFGAGTRLSVL.

This clonotype was recorded many times. The rearrangement links TRBV20-1 to TRBJ2-1; D may match TRBD1 or TRBD2 (5 bases each). This CDR3 contains 14 residues. Trimming left V 5 bases short and J 0 bases short, with 11 bases between. Germline CDR1 and CDR2: DFQATT and SNEGSKA (reference sequence). The CDR3 region is CSARRDHSYNEQFF. The CDR3 DNA follows: TGCAGTGCTCGACGGGACCACTCCTACAATGAGCAGTTCTTC.

V gene TRBV6-1 combines with J gene TRBJ2-5, with 7 bases identical to TRBD1. This CDR3 comprises 13 residues. The trim removed 6 bases at V and 5 bases at J, leaving 6 bases unmatched. Per the germline V gene, CDR1 is MNHNS and CDR2 is SASEGT. CDR3 sequence reads: CASSRQGSETQYF. The CDR3 DNA reads TGTGCCAGCAGCCGACAGGGATCGGAGACCCAGTACTTC.

This clonotype was detected ten times or more. The V gene is TRBV5-1, the J gene TRBJ1-1, with D perhaps TRBD1 (5 bases). The CDR3 is 15 residues long. Germline-derived CDR1 and CDR2 are SGHRS and YFSETQ. V was trimmed by 4 bases and J by 4 bases, leaving 17 bases between them. The CDR3 coding sequence is TGCGCCAGCAGCCCTAGACCGGGACTGAGCACTGAAGCTTTCTTT. Amino acid sequence: CASSPRPGLSTEAFF.

In its sample, this clonotype was seen many times. J is TRBJ1-5 and V is TRBV12-3 or TRBV12-4, with 8 nucleotides matching TRBD1. The CDR3 sequence is 14 residues long. J was trimmed by 7 bases and V by 5 bases; bases with no gene match: 7. The CDR3 sequence is CASSPTGASQPQHF. CDR3 nucleotides: TGTGCCAGCAGTCCGACAGGGGCAAGCCAGCCCCAGCATTTT.

This clonotype was counted many times. The chain recombines TRBV28 with TRBJ1-2; 9 bases map to TRBD1. V lost 3 bases and J lost 8; bases outside the gene matches: 10. Per germline, CDR1 MDHEN and CDR2 SYDVKM. CDR3 length equals 15 residues. DNA of the CDR3: TGTGCCAGCAGTTTCACCCCACAGGGGGCTGGAGGCTACACCTTC. Amino acid sequence: CASSFTPQGAGGYTF.

V is TRBV30 and J is TRBJ1-2; D call uncertain. This CDR3 comprises 13 residues. The V and J ends lost 3 bases and 2 bases respectively, with 10 bases between them. The germline V gene encodes CDR1 GTSNPN and CDR2 SVGIG (reference sequence). The CDR3 DNA is TGTGCCTGGAGCGCCAGGAGCAACTATGGCTACACCTTC. Translation: CAWSARSNYGYTF.

This clonotype was detected only a few times. The V call is TRBV6-2 or TRBV6-3, the J call TRBJ1-6; TRBD1 matches at 11 bases. CDR3 length: 14 amino acids. From germline, CDR1 is MNHEY and CDR2 SVGEGT. V dropped 7 bases and J dropped 7; count of bases not matched to a gene: 3. The CDR3 loop is CASIRDRGNSPLHF. The DNA for the CDR3 is TGTGCCAGCATCCGGGACAGGGGGAATTCACCCCTCCACTTT.

The chain employs TRBV27 and TRBJ2-7; D unclear. V was trimmed by 3 bases and J by 5 bases, leaving 20 bases between them. CDR1 is MNHEY, CDR2 SMNVEV, per germline (reference sequence). The CDR3 contains 16 residues. In nucleotides, the CDR3 is TGTGCCAGCAGTTTGGCCCCGTACAGACTTGGCCACGAGCAGTACTTC. Translation gives CASSLAPYRLGHEQYF.

This clonotype showed up many times. The gene calls are TRBV28 and TRBJ2-7; 10 nucleotides line up with TRBD2. With 5 bases clipped from V and 3 bases from J, the junction kept 7 bases outside the gene matches. Per germline, CDR1 MDHEN and CDR2 SYDVKM. There are 15 residues in the CDR3. The CDR3 coding sequence is TGTGCCAGCAGTCCTAGCGGGAGCTATGTCTACGAGCAGTACTTC. It yields the protein CASSPSGSYVYEQYF.

The sample holds many counts of this clonotype. The V gene is TRBV7-8, the J gene TRBJ1-4; D remains ambiguous. With 1 base removed from V and 0 bases from J, the gap between germline ends came to 6 bases. The germline V gene has CDR1 SGHVS and CDR2 FQNEAQ. CDR3 length equals 15 residues. In DNA form, the CDR3 reads TGTGCCAGCAGCTTAGAAAGAGCAACTAATGAAAAACTGTTTTTT. It specifies CASSLERATNEKLFF.

This clonotype showed up many times. The gene calls are TRBV11-2 and TRBJ2-5; TRBD1 agrees at 7 bases. The junction had 6 bases not matched to a gene; V was cut back by 0 bases and J by 2 bases. CDR1 is SGHAT and CDR2 is FQNNGV in the germline V gene. The CDR3 covers 16 residues. CDR3 coding DNA: TGTGCCAGCAGCTTAGAATTCGGGGACAGTCAAGAGACCCAGTACTTC. Residues: CASSLEFGDSQETQYF.

This clonotype was seen only a few times. The rearrangement joins TRBV15 to TRBJ2-7; 11 bases match TRBD1. Per germline, CDR1 LNHNV and CDR2 YYDKDF (reference sequence). The CDR3 covers 19 residues. With V trimmed by 1 base and J by 7 bases, 18 bases remained unmatched. CDR3 sequence (DNA): TGTGCCACCAGCAGAGGCTACCAGCCTTCGGACAGGGGGCGACAAGAGCAGTACTTC. Translated: CATSRGYQPSDRGRQEQYF.

The chain has TRBV19 and TRBJ2-1; TRBD2 matches at 8 bases. Germline CDR1 and CDR2: LNHDA and SQIVND (reference sequence). The CDR3 length is 14 residues. Trimming removed 5 bases from V and 7 bases from J; junction bases left unmatched: 7. The CDR3 loop reads CASSSSSGRNEQFF. The CDR3 DNA follows: TGTGCCAGTAGTTCGTCTAGCGGGCGTAATGAGCAGTTCTTC.

This clonotype was seen only a few times. Here the CDR3 reads CASTSDGTQHF. CDR3 nucleotide sequence: TGTGCCAGCACCTCAGATGGGACCCAGCATTTT. The V call is TRBV6-5, the J call TRBJ1-5; D ambiguous. This CDR3 is 11 amino acids long. Germline lookup yields CDR1 MNHEY and CDR2 SVGAGI. Deletions cut 7 bases from V and 11 bases from J, with 12 bases between.

This clonotype was seen at least ten times. The chain is built from TRBV7-9 and TRBJ1-4, with D tentatively TRBD1 (5 bases). CDR3 length: 17 residues. CDR1 is SEHNR, CDR2 FQNEAQ, per germline (reference sequence). Trimming took 5 bases from V and 0 from J, leaving 16 bases between them. The CDR3 DNA reads as TGTGCCAGCAGCAAACCCGGGGACGGTTCAACTAATGAAAAACTGTTTTTT. This codes for CASSKPGDGSTNEKLFF.

This clonotype was seen repeatedly, ten times or more. The chain carries TRBV19 and TRBJ1-2, with 7 bases matching TRBD1. V shed 3 bases and J 6 bases; nucleotides not matched to a gene: 10. Germline V gene data show CDR1 as LNHDA and CDR2 as SQIVND (reference sequence). The CDR3 loop spans 15 amino acids. CDR3 sequence (DNA): TGTGCCAGTAGTATTCTGGGCCAGGGGGTAGATGGCTACACCTTC. Its protein is CASSILGQGVDGYTF.

This clonotype was observed at least ten times. The gene calls are TRBV7-8 and TRBJ1-2, with unresolved D. The CDR3 length is 15 residues. Germline V gene data show CDR1 as SGHVS and CDR2 as FQNEAQ. With 0 bases removed from V and 2 bases from J, the gap between germline ends came to 10 bases. CDR3: CASSLARELNYGYTF. The DNA for the CDR3 is TGTGCCAGCAGCTTAGCCCGGGAGCTAAACTATGGCTACACCTTC.